These 11 T cell receptor beta chains were all obtained from the same sample, sequenced in a study of blood T cell repertoires in COVID-19. The data were produced by immunoSEQ multiplex PCR, yet TCRdb's version contains in-frame clones alone and is incomplete. The repertoire holds 85,000 to 110,000 clones, with roughly 90% as singletons. Sequenced input: peripheral blood. These receptors originate from a woman aged 55-69 years with acute or convalescent COVID-19.

The chain employs TRBV6-5 and TRBJ2-1; D is perhaps TRBD2 (6 bases). Trimming removed 7 bases at V and 5 bases at J, with 15 bases between. Germline V gene sequence: CDR1 MNHEY, CDR2 SVGAGI. This CDR3 comprises 14 residues. CDR3 residues: CASIPGSSHNEQFF. In DNA, the CDR3 is TGTGCCAGCATCCCCGGGAGTTCTCACAATGAGCAGTTCTTC.

The chain is built from TRBV3-1 (or the pseudogene TRBV3-2) and TRBJ2-3; 9 bases are shared with TRBD2. Germline CDR1 LGHDT, CDR2 YNNKEL (reference sequence). Germline trimming cut 1 base from V and 1 base from J; bases unmatched to any gene: 15. The CDR3 contains 20 residues. This CDR3 reads CASSQVSPSGTLGGTDTQYF. The CDR3 DNA is TGTGCCAGCAGCCAAGTCTCTCCTAGCGGGACCCTCGGGGGCACAGATACGCAGTATTTT.

CDR3 in amino acids: CASSDYTGGIYSNQPQHF. In nucleotides, the CDR3 is TGTGCCAGCAGTGATTACACAGGGGGAATATATAGCAATCAGCCCCAGCATTTT. The chain is built from TRBV2 and TRBJ1-5; 8 nucleotides align to TRBD1. The CDR3 sequence is 18 residues long. The V and J ends lost 3 bases and 0 bases, in that order; junction bases with no gene match: 10. The germline CDR1 and CDR2 sequences are SNHLY and FYNNEI.

The chain joins TRBV10-1 to TRBJ1-1; D is unresolved. The germline V gene encodes CDR1 WNHNN and CDR2 SYGVQD (reference sequence). This CDR3 spans 13 amino acids. The V end was cut by 2 bases, the J end by 0 bases, with 4 bases between. The DNA of the CDR3 is TGCGCCAGCAGTGAGACAGTGAACACTGAAGCTTTCTTT. Translating it yields CASSETVNTEAFF.

The V gene is TRBV4-2, the J gene TRBJ2-7; D possibly corresponds to TRBD1 (5 bases). CDR1 and CDR2 from the germline V gene are LGHNA and YNFKEQ. The CDR3 is 16 residues long. The V and J ends lost 0 bases and 7 bases respectively, with 19 bases between them. For the CDR3, the DNA is TGTGCCAGCAGCCAAGAACCCCTCCATGGGGCTCCGGAGCAGTACTTC. Encoded protein: CASSQEPLHGAPEQYF.

This clone was detected only once. The chain recombines TRBV6-2 or TRBV6-3 with TRBJ1-4, with TRBD1 identical over 10 bases. Germline V gene data show CDR1 as MNHEY and CDR2 as SVGEGT. This CDR3 contains 15 residues. Trimming took 5 bases from V and 10 from J; bases not matched to a gene: 10. The CDR3 loop is CASSAPGQGRGKLFF. CDR3 coding DNA: TGTGCCAGCAGTGCGCCGGGACAGGGGAGAGGAAAACTGTTTTTT.

The chain couples TRBV20-1 to TRBJ2-2; 7 bases map to TRBD1. CDR1 is DFQATT, CDR2 SNEGSKA, per germline (reference sequence). V trimming: 3 bases; J trimming: 5 bases; junction bases outside the gene matches: 9. This CDR3 spans 15 amino acids. The CDR3 is CSASPPQGLTGELFF. The CDR3 DNA is TGCAGTGCTAGTCCCCCACAGGGGTTGACCGGGGAGCTGTTTTTT.

V gene TRBV29-1 combines with J gene TRBJ2-7, with 7 bases aligning to TRBD1. With V trimmed by 5 bases and J by 6 bases, 4 bases remained unmatched. This CDR3 spans 11 amino acids. Germline loops: CDR1 SQVTM, CDR2 ANQGSEA. Here the CDR3 DNA reads TGCAGCGTTCGGACAGGACTCGAGCAGTACGTC. Translated, it gives CSVRTGLEQYV.

This clone occurred once. The chain employs TRBV7-6 and TRBJ1-1; D might be TRBD1 (6 bases). The V and J ends lost 3 bases and 7 bases respectively, with 12 bases between them. The CDR3 contains 13 residues. Per germline, CDR1 SGHVS and CDR2 FNYEAQ. This chain's CDR3 is CASSLSGGREAFF. For the CDR3, the DNA is TGTGCCAGCAGCTTGTCCGGGGGGCGTGAAGCTTTCTTT.

The rearrangement joins TRBV19 to TRBJ2-2; 8 bases fit TRBD1. The ends lost 5 bases at V and 3 bases at J; junction bases unmatched: 5. The CDR3 loop spans 15 amino acids. Germline V gene data show CDR1 as LNHDA and CDR2 as SQIVND (reference sequence). The CDR3 coding sequence is TGTGCCAGTAGTGCCGGGACAGGATACACCGGGGAGCTGTTTTTT. Residues: CASSAGTGYTGELFF.

This chain connects TRBV5-1 to TRBJ2-1; the D gene is possibly TRBD2 (5 bases). CDR1 is SGHRS, CDR2 YFSETQ, per germline. The CDR3 has 14 residues. V was cut by 1 base and J by 6 bases, with 11 bases left in between. The CDR3 bases are TGCGCCAGCAGCTTGTCACTAGTAGGCAATGAGCAGTTCTTC. This codes for CASSLSLVGNEQFF. The full variable domain, in which reference TRBV5-1 and TRBJ2-1 provide the parts outside the CDR3, is KAGVTQTPRYLIKTRGQQVTLSCSPISGHRSVSWYQQTPGQGLQFLFEYFSETQRNKGNFPGRFSGRQFSNSRSEMNVSTLELGDSALYLCASSLSLVGNEQFFGPGTRLTVL.